This T cell receptor (beta chain) was identified in a study of cytomegalovirus exposure and HLA in healthy donors. Study-wide results and caveats: Associated with HLA alleles at 0.05 false discovery rate in a later analysis were fewer than 20,000 TCR beta sequences. Investigators reported over 150 TCR beta chains as tied to cytomegalovirus.

Germline V gene lookup returns CDR1 WSHSY and CDR2 SAAADI. V shed 8 bases, J shed 2 bases, and the junction held 10 bases outside the gene matches. The CDR3 totals 16 residues. Nominally healthy donors provided the samples, though records likely missed some immune exposures. PCR used 60 Vbeta primers and 13 Jbeta primers. Repertoires were generated with immunoSEQ multiplex PCR, while TCRdb's copy carries only in-frame clones and drops some. Of some 90,000 clones listed, about two thirds are singletons. This clone was counted only a few times. Antigen unknown. The V call is TRBV10-2, the J call TRBJ1-2, with 11 nucleotides matching TRBD1. Material for sequencing was PBMCs. The sequence derives from a boy aged 5-17 years in good health and CMV-seropositive. The DNA for the CDR3 is TGCGCCAGCCTCGGGACAGGGGGGGAAAGAAACTATGGCTACACCTTC. Protein sequence: CASLGTGGERNYGYTF.